This TCR beta chain was found in a study of T cells in Graves' hyperthyroidism and ophthalmopathy. Amplification yielded TCR beta CDR3 regions, with RNA transcripts as the source. With the HTBI primer set, the TCR CDR3 went through a first round of RT-PCR. TCRdb reanalysed the multiplex PCR reads using MiXCR and keeps one entry per CDR3 protein. Found here are over 150,000 distinct CDR3 sequences, over 15% of them singletons; the top ten hold about 29%. Sequencing was performed on blood. The TCR was taken from a woman aged 45-65 years with Graves' hyperthyroidism.

The CDR3 here is CASSHPIGGARTEAFF. CDR3 sequence (DNA): TGCGCCAGCAGCCACCCAATTGGGGGGGCGCGGACTGAAGCTTTCTTT. J is TRBJ1-1 and V is TRBV4-3, with a tentative D call TRBD1 (6 bases). The CDR3 length is 16 residues. Trimming shortened V by 3 bases and J by 5 bases, and 19 bases separated the two germline ends. The V gene's germline CDR1 is LGHNA and CDR2 YSLEER.